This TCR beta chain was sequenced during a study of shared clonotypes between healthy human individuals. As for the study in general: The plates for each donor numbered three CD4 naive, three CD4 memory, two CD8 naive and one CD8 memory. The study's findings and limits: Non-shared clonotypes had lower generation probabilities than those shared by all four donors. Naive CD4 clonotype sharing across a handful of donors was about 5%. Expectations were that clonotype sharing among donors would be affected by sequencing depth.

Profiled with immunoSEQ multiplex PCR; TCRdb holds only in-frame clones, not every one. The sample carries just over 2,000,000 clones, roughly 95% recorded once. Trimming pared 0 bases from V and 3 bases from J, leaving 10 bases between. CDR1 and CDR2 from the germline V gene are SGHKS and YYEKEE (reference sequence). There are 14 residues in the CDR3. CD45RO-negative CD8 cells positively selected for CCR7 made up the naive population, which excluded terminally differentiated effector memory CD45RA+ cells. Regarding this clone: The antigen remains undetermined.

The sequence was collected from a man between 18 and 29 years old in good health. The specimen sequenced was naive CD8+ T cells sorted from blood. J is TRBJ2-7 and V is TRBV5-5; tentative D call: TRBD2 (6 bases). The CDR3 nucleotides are TGTGCCAGCAGCTTGGCTCGGGGGTTCTACGAGCAGTACTTC. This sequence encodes CASSLARGFYEQYF.